Listed below are T cell receptor beta chains from one sample, sequenced in a study of T cell repertoires in cytomegalovirus infection. TCRdb itself ran the reads through MiXCR, one entry per CDR3 protein. The data contain some 100,000 distinct CDR3 sequences, less than 30% of them singletons. Their antigens are not known. The sequencing here drew on CD8+ T cells from cultured PBMCs, taken from culture after CMV antigen stimulation. The receptors derive from a human donor in good health (CMV status not recorded). Some clones in this sample may be carry-over from other donors' samples. The CDR3 runs from the conserved cysteine through the conserved F or W. A D gene is named only where the DNA matches it firmly. Clone size, where shown, is once, few, many, or a class for clones that have expanded.

cdr3_nt	cdr3_aa	j_call	d_call	clone_size	v_call
TGTGCCACCAGTGATTTGGTGGCAGATACGCAGTATTTT	CATSDLVADTQYF	TRBJ2-3	.	.	TRBV24-1
TGTGCCACCCGAGGGAATAGGCCAAACAATGAGCAGTTCTTC	CATRGNRPNNEQFF	TRBJ2-1	.	few	TRBV24-1
TGTGCCAGCAGCTTAGCCCCCGGGACAGGGGCCGGGGAGCTGTTTTTT	CASSLAPGTGAGELFF	TRBJ2-2	TRBD1	many	TRBV7-8
TGTGCCAGCAGCTTAGAGGAAGGCTACACCTTC	CASSLEEGYTF	TRBJ1-2	.	.	TRBV7-6
TGTGCCAGCAGCCTAGGAGGGACAGGGGACCAAGAGACCCAGTACTTC	CASSLGGTGDQETQYF	TRBJ2-5	TRBD1	many	TRBV7-6
TGCGCCAGCACCGATTACTCTCAGCTGAGCTCTGGGGCCAACGTCCTGACTTTC	CASTDYSQLSSGANVLTF	TRBJ2-6	.	.	TRBV4-1
TGTGCCAGCAGTGGGGCGGACAGCTACTATGGCTACACCTTC	CASSGADSYYGYTF	TRBJ1-2	.	.	TRBV2
TGTGCCAGCAGTTTATGGACTAGCGGGGGGACTTACAATGAGCAGTTCTTC	CASSLWTSGGTYNEQFF	TRBJ2-1	TRBD2	many	TRBV28
TGTGCCAGCAGCTTCCCGGGACAGGGGCCCGCCGTAGATACGCAGTATTTT	CASSFPGQGPAVDTQYF	TRBJ2-3	TRBD1	.	TRBV7-9
TGTGCCAGCAGGGCGAGGGTCAATGAGCAGTTCTTC	CASRARVNEQFF	TRBJ2-1	.	few	TRBV2
TGTGCCAGCAGCGTAGGAGTCGGAACCGAGCAGTACTTC	CASSVGVGTEQYF	TRBJ2-7	.	.	TRBV9
TGTGCCAGCAGCAGCCGGGGGCTCGAGCAGTACTTC	CASSSRGLEQYF	TRBJ2-7	.	many	TRBV7-9
TGTGCCAGCAGCCAAGATACTAGCGGGGGACGGTACCAAGAGACCCAGTACTTC	CASSQDTSGGRYQETQYF	TRBJ2-5	TRBD2	many	TRBV14
TGCAGCCCAGTGGGGAATTCAGGGGGCGCTTCGGCCGAAGCTTTCTTT	CSPVGNSGGASAEAFF	TRBJ1-1	TRBD1	.	TRBV29-1
TGTGCCATCAGTGAGTCCGGGACAGGGGCGAATTCACCCCTCCACTTT	CAISESGTGANSPLHF	TRBJ1-6	TRBD1	many	TRBV10-3
TGTGCCAGCAGACCACAGGGGAGCTCCTACAATGAGCAGTTCTTC	CASRPQGSSYNEQFF	TRBJ2-1	TRBD1	many	TRBV7-9
TGTGCCAGCAGTTACTCGAACAGGGAGAATACGCAGTATTTT	CASSYSNRENTQYF	TRBJ2-3	.	many	TRBV6-6
TGTGCCAGCAGTTTTGGAGGACTAGCGGGGATAACCTACAATGAGCAGTTCTTC	CASSFGGLAGITYNEQFF	TRBJ2-1	TRBD2	many	TRBV7-9
TGTGCCAGCAGTGAAGTATATGCAACTAATGAAAAACTGTTTTTT	CASSEVYATNEKLFF	TRBJ1-4	.	.	TRBV25-1
TGTGCCAGCAGCTTAAAGGCCGGGGAGCTGTTTTTT	CASSLKAGELFF	TRBJ2-2	.	many	TRBV7-8
TGTGCCAGCAGTTTACACGTCGGGACAGGCGACACCGGGGAGCTGTTTTTT	CASSLHVGTGDTGELFF	TRBJ2-2	TRBD1	.	TRBV27
TGTGCCAGTAGTATTGGGCGAGGTAATGAGCAGTTCTTC	CASSIGRGNEQFF	TRBJ2-1	.	few	TRBV19
TGTGCCAGCAGCACAGGGCCCGAGACCCAGTACTTC	CASSTGPETQYF	TRBJ2-5	.	many	TRBV12-3/TRBV12-4
TGTGCCAGCAGTTGGGACAGGGGTCGGCCTAACTATGGCTACACCTTC	CASSWDRGRPNYGYTF	TRBJ1-2	TRBD1	.	TRBV12-3/TRBV12-4
TGTGCCAGCAGTTCCAGCTTGGGGAGGGGGTACAATGAGCAGTTCTTC	CASSSSLGRGYNEQFF	TRBJ2-1	.	.	TRBV27
TGTGCCAGCAGCTTTTATGGTTACAATGAGCAGTTCTTC	CASSFYGYNEQFF	TRBJ2-1	.	few	TRBV5-4
TGCAGTGCTAGAGACCCAGGAACCCCCTACGAGCAGTACTTC	CSARDPGTPYEQYF	TRBJ2-7	.	.	TRBV20-1
TGTGCCAGCAGCTTTGGTAGGGATAGAGCTTTCTTT	CASSFGRDRAFF	TRBJ1-1	.	.	TRBV7-8
TGTGCCAGCTTTTTTGGGACAGTGAATCTGAACACTGAAGCTTTCTTT	CASFFGTVNLNTEAFF	TRBJ1-1	TRBD1	many	TRBV2
TGTGCCAGCAGGACTAGCGGGGGATTTAACTACAATGAGCAGTTCTTC	CASRTSGGFNYNEQFF	TRBJ2-1	TRBD2	.	TRBV2
TGTGCCAGCAGCCAAGGACAGGGGGCGCGAAGGGGTATAAGGGATGAAAAACTGTTTTTT	CASSQGQGARRGIRDEKLFF	TRBJ1-4	TRBD1	.	TRBV4-2
TGTGCCAGCAGCTTGGCGTGGACAGGGGATAATTCACCCCTCCACTTT	CASSLAWTGDNSPLHF	TRBJ1-6	TRBD1	few	TRBV7-6
TGTGCCAGCAGCTCACGCGGGTACTATGGCTACACCTTC	CASSSRGYYGYTF	TRBJ1-2	.	few	TRBV4-2
TGTGCCAGTAGTACCGAGGACGGACCCTACGAGCAGTACTTC	CASSTEDGPYEQYF	TRBJ2-7	.	few	TRBV19
TGTGCCAGCAGCGGCCTAAAAAGGGACTTCTCTAACTATGGCTACACCTTC	CASSGLKRDFSNYGYTF	TRBJ1-2	.	.	TRBV9
TGTGCCAGCAGTTACTCGACCAGCCGGTCCTACAATGAGCAGTTCTTC	CASSYSTSRSYNEQFF	TRBJ2-1	.	few	TRBV6-2/TRBV6-3
TGTGCCAGCCATCAGGGGACCGGGGAGCAGTACTTC	CASHQGTGEQYF	TRBJ2-7	.	few	TRBV12-3/TRBV12-4
TGTGCCAGCAGCTTAGGGTACGGGGAAGACACCATATATTTT	CASSLGYGEDTIYF	TRBJ1-3	.	many	TRBV7-9
TGTGCCAGCAGTTACTCAGGGGTCCACACCTCGAACTATGGCTACACCTTC	CASSYSGVHTSNYGYTF	TRBJ1-2	.	few	TRBV6-6
TGTGCCAGCAGTCTAAGTTACAATCAGCCCCAGCATTTT	CASSLSYNQPQHF	TRBJ1-5	.	few	TRBV27
TGTGCCAGCAGTACCAGATTATCTAGCACAGATACGCAGTATTTT	CASSTRLSSTDTQYF	TRBJ2-3	.	.	TRBV28
TGTGCCAGCAGCTTAGATACGGGCGACTCTGGAAACACCATATATTTT	CASSLDTGDSGNTIYF	TRBJ1-3	.	once	TRBV13
TGTGCCAGCAGTGAATATCAGGGACTGGTCTCACCCCTCCACTTT	CASSEYQGLVSPLHF	TRBJ1-6	.	few	TRBV25-1
TGTGCCAGCAGTTCACCGGGGAACCGTGGCTACACCTTC	CASSSPGNRGYTF	TRBJ1-2	.	.	TRBV7-4
TGCGCCAGCAGCCAGGGAGGGGCCAGTACCTACGAGCAGTACTTC	CASSQGGASTYEQYF	TRBJ2-7	TRBD2	.	TRBV4-1
TGTGCCAGCAGCCCTGGGACAGCACTAAGCAATCAGCCCCAGCATTTT	CASSPGTALSNQPQHF	TRBJ1-5	TRBD1	many	TRBV7-9
TGCGCCAGCAGCTTGGCCCTAATGGGCAGAGACTTCTCTGGAAACACCATATATTTT	CASSLALMGRDFSGNTIYF	TRBJ1-3	.	.	TRBV5-1
TGCACCGCTAGGGAGGGGGAAGCTTTCTTT	CTAREGEAFF	TRBJ1-1	.	.	TRBV20-1
TGTGCCAGCAGCCCCGGGGCCGGACAGGGGGTTGAGCAGTTCTTC	CASSPGAGQGVEQFF	TRBJ2-1	TRBD1	.	TRBV7-3
TGTGCCAGCAGCTTCGGAGGACAGCAGCCCAATGAGCAGTTCTTC	CASSFGGQQPNEQFF	TRBJ2-1	.	.	TRBV12-3/TRBV12-4
TGTGCCAGCCATCGGGGCAGAAATTCACCCCTCCACTTT	CASHRGRNSPLHF	TRBJ1-6	.	.	TRBV27
TGTGCCAGCAGTCTCGGATGGGAGAACTCCGGGGAGCTGTTTTTT	CASSLGWENSGELFF	TRBJ2-2	.	.	TRBV28
TGTGCCAGCAGCTTCGACATGGGGGGCAGCAATCAGCCCCAGCATTTT	CASSFDMGGSNQPQHF	TRBJ1-5	.	.	TRBV7-8
TGTGCCAGCAGCCAAGACAGACTAGCGGGGGGAAATGAGCAGTTCTTC	CASSQDRLAGGNEQFF	TRBJ2-1	TRBD2	few	TRBV4-2
TGTGCCAGCTCGAAACTGGGGGAGACCGGGGAGCTGTTTTTT	CASSKLGETGELFF	TRBJ2-2	.	.	TRBV3-1
TGTGCCAGCAGCCTTACCGGGACTAGCGGCACAGATACGCAGTATTTT	CASSLTGTSGTDTQYF	TRBJ2-3	TRBD2	.	TRBV7-2
TGTGCCAGCAGCTCCAGGGACCTAAGCTCTGGAAACACCATATATTTT	CASSSRDLSSGNTIYF	TRBJ1-3	.	many	TRBV7-8
TGTGCCAGCAGCCTTCCGGACCTCTATGGCTACACCTTC	CASSLPDLYGYTF	TRBJ1-2	.	few	TRBV7-9
TGTGCCAGCTCAAAAGGGGCATCCGGGGAGCTGTTTTTT	CASSKGASGELFF	TRBJ2-2	.	.	TRBV2